Relative to its sample, the clone carrying this T cell receptor (beta chain) is medium-sized (0.01 to 0.1%). No antigen is known for it. The sample comes from a study of CD8+ T cells in alopecia areata. Sequencing templates came from extracted RNA that was reverse transcribed into cDNA. The method was immunoSEQ multiplex PCR; TCRdb's version includes in-frame clones alone and lacks a portion of them. The repertoire has about 10,000 clones, 50% to 70% of them found once; the top ten carry approximately 8.1%. Study-wide results and limits: For lesional scalp, especially alopecia totalis/universalis, clonality was higher than in normal scalp. Compared with mice, patients displayed less clear TCR sharing, possibly for HLA-related reasons.

In germline, CDR1 is SGHAT, CDR2 FQNNGV. Trimming took 2 bases from V and 4 from J, leaving 17 bases between them. This CDR3 contains 16 residues. Researchers gathered lesional scalp punch biopsies and peripheral blood from patients with alopecia areata. The specimen comprised skin, sampled at week 0. This TCR was sampled from a human donor with alopecia areata. This chain connects TRBV11-2 to TRBJ1-2, with D possibly being TRBD1 (6 bases). The CDR3 region has the DNA TGTGCCAGCAGCTTATCGGGGACAAACTTTTTCTATGGCTACACCTTC. It encodes CASSLSGTNFFYGYTF.